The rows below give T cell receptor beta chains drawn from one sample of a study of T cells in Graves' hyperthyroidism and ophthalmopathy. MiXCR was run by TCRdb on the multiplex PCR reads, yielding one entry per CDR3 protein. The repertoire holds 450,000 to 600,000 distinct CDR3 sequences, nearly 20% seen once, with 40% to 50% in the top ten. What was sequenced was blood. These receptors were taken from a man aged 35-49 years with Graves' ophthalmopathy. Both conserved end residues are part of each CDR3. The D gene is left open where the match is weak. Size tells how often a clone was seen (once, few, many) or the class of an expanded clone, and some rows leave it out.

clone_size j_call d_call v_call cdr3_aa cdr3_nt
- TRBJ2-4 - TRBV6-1 CASSGGLAKNIQYF TGTGCCAGCAGTGGGGGTCTAGCCAAAAACATTCAGTACTTC
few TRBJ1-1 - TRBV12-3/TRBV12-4 CASSLKFRTEAFF TGTGCCAGCAGTTTAAAGTTCCGCACTGAAGCTTTCTTT
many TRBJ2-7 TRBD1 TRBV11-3 CASSPRTGGNEQYF TGTGCCAGCAGCCCACGGACAGGGGGCAACGAGCAGTACTTC
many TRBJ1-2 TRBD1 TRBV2 CASRGDSRNYGYTF TGTGCCAGCAGGGGGGACAGTCGAAACTATGGCTACACCTTC
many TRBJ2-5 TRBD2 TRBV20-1 CSAVVWGGYQETQYF TGCAGTGCCGTTGTTTGGGGGGGGTACCAAGAGACCCAGTACTTC
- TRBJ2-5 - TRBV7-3 CASSSGYQGTQYF TGTGCCAGCAGCTCTGGTTACCAAGGGACCCAGTACTTC
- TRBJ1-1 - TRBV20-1 CSARESFQGPGTEAFF TGCAGTGCTAGAGAATCTTTCCAGGGGCCGGGGACTGAAGCTTTCTTT
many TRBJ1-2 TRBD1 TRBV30 CAWSVGQGENGYTF TGTGCCTGGAGTGTGGGGCAGGGGGAGAATGGCTACACCTTC
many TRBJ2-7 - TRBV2 CASTPGPGSSYEQYF TGTGCCAGCACCCCGGGCCCAGGGAGCTCCTACGAGCAGTACTTC
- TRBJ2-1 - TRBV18 CASSSLRDAEQFF TGTGCCAGCTCATCCCTCCGGGACGCTGAGCAGTTCTTC
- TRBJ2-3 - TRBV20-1 CSARGTDTQYF TGCAGTGCTAGAGGGACAGATACGCAGTATTTT
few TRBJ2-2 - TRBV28 CASNAGYRWDGELFF TGTGCCAGCAACGCAGGATACCGGTGGGACGGGGAGCTGTTTTTT
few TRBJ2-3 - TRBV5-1 CASSSPGTAPDTQYF TGCGCCAGCAGCTCTCCCGGGACCGCACCCGATACGCAGTATTTT
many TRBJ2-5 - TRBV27 CASRPGEPSEETQYF TGTGCCAGCAGGCCCGGAGAGCCCTCTGAGGAGACCCAGTACTTC
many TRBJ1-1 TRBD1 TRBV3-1 CASSQRTGRGNTEAFF TGTGCCAGCAGCCAGCGGACAGGGCGAGGGAACACTGAAGCTTTCTTT
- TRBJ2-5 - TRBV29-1 CSVEFGRQTETQYF TGCAGCGTTGAATTTGGTAGGCAAACCGAGACCCAGTACTTC
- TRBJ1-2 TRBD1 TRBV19 CATGPRVNRGARHGYTF TGTGCCACCGGTCCCCGCGTCAACAGGGGCGCGCGTCATGGCTACACCTTC
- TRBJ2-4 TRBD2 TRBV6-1 CASRGGSVIQYF TGTGCCAGCAGGGGGGGGAGTGTCATTCAGTACTTC
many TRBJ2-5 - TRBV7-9 CASSPREAQETQYF TGTGCCAGCAGCCCGAGGGAGGCCCAAGAGACCCAGTACTTC
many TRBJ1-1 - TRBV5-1 CASSLQLNTEAFF TGCGCCAGCAGCTTGCAGCTGAACACTGAAGCTTTCTTT
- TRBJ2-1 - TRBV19 CASSNGVDSYNEQFF TGTGCCAGTAGTAATGGGGTGGACTCCTACAATGAGCAGTTCTTC
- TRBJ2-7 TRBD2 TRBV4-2 CASSRGLAGANEQYF TGTGCCAGCAGCCGAGGACTAGCGGGAGCGAACGAGCAGTACTTC
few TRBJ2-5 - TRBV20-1 CSAETGGAPETQYF TGCAGTGCTGAGACAGGAGGGGCCCCAGAGACCCAGTACTTC
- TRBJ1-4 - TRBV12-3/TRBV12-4 CASSPPGLVWEKLFF TGTGCCAGCAGTCCCCCCGGGTTGGTTTGGGAAAAACTGTTTTTT
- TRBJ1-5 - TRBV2 CASSEAAGNQPQHF TGTGCCAGCAGTGAAGCGGCGGGCAATCAGCCCCAGCATTTT
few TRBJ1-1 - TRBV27 CASSEGGVAFF TGTGCCAGCAGTGAGGGAGGAGTAGCTTTCTTT
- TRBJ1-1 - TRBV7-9 CASSLSRDLNTEAFF TGTGCCAGCAGCTTAAGCCGGGACTTGAACACTGAAGCTTTCTTT
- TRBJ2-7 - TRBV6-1 CASTPVLLSYEQYF TGTGCCAGCACCCCCGTACTTCTCTCCTACGAGCAGTACTTC
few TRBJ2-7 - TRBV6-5 CASSYTLGWEQYF TGTGCCAGCAGTTACACACTCGGATGGGAGCAGTACTTC
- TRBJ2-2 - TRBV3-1 CASSPNRQVYPGELFF TGTGCCAGCAGCCCAAACCGACAGGTCTATCCCGGGGAGCTGTTTTTT
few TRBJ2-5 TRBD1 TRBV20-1 CSARRGGLETQYF TGCAGTGCTAGGCGAGGGGGCCTAGAGACCCAGTACTTC
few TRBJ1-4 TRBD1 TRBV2 CASSDGDRGGNGKLFF TGTGCCAGCAGTGACGGTGACAGGGGTGGGAATGGAAAACTGTTTTTT
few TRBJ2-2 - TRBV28 CASLGPRGANTGELFF TGTGCCAGCCTTGGGCCAAGGGGAGCGAACACCGGGGAGCTGTTTTTT
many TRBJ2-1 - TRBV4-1 CASSQDQGLPQFF TGCGCCAGCAGCCAAGATCAGGGTCTCCCACAGTTCTTC
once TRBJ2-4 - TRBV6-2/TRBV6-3 CASSYRSGLAKNIQYF TGTGCCAGCAGTTACAGGTCCGGACTAGCCAAAAACATTCAGTACTTC
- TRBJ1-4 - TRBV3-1 CASRASAGKLFF TGTGCCAGCAGGGCCTCCGCTGGAAAACTGTTTTTT
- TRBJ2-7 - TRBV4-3 CASSQDHPGNEQYF TGCGCCAGCAGCCAAGATCACCCGGGGAACGAGCAGTACTTC
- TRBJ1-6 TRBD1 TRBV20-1 CSPGQGDSPLHF TGCAGCCCGGGACAGGGCGATTCACCCCTCCACTTT
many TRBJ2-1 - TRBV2 CASSQLPASYNEQFF TGTGCCAGCAGTCAACTCCCGGCCTCCTACAATGAGCAGTTCTTC
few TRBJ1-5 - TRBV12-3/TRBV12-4 CASRTDFSSNQPQHF TGTGCCAGCAGGACAGATTTTAGTAGCAATCAGCCCCAGCATTTT
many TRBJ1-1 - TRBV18 CASSPAGGLNTEAFF TGTGCCAGCTCACCGGCTGGGGGACTGAACACTGAAGCTTTCTTT
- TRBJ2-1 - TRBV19 CATGWVDNEQFF TGTGCCACGGGCTGGGTTGACAATGAGCAGTTCTTC
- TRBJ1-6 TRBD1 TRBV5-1 CASSTRDSDISPLHF TGCGCCAGCAGCACTCGGGACAGCGATATTTCACCCCTCCACTTT
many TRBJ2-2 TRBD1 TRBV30 CAWRGQVDGELFF TGTGCCTGGCGGGGACAGGTGGACGGGGAGCTGTTTTTT
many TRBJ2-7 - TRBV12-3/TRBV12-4 CASSRGQGSYEQYF TGTGCCAGCAGTCGAGGTCAGGGTTCCTACGAGCAGTACTTC
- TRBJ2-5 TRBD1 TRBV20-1 CSALKNRGRGETQYF TGCAGTGCCCTAAAAAACAGGGGTCGGGGAGAGACCCAGTACTTC
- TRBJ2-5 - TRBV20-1 CSASGDQETQYF TGCAGTGCTTCCGGGGATCAAGAGACCCAGTACTTC
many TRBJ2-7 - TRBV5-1 CASTPGQEGGEQYF TGCGCCAGCACCCCGGGCCAGGAGGGTGGAGAGCAGTACTTC
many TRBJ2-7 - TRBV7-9 CASSSQGSYEQYF TGTGCCAGCAGCTCGCAGGGGTCTTACGAGCAGTACTTC
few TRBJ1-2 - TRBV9 CASSVGDTPYYGYTF TGTGCCAGCAGCGTCGGGGACACTCCATATTATGGCTACACCTTC
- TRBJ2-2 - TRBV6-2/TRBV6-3 CASSYGRGVVTGELFF TGTGCCAGCAGTTACGGTAGGGGAGTGGTGACCGGGGAGCTGTTTTTT
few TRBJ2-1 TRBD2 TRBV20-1 CSARDLHPVQLRTSGYNEQFF TGCAGTGCTAGAGATCTTCACCCAGTCCAGTTACGGACTAGCGGTTACAATGAGCAGTTCTTC
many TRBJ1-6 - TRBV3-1 CASSQRGGQRSPLHF TGTGCCAGCAGCCAGCGGGGGGGTCAGCGTTCACCCCTCCACTTT
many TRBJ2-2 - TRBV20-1 CSARDPRSVGTGELFF TGCAGTGCTAGAGATCCCAGGTCGGTGGGCACCGGGGAGCTGTTTTTT
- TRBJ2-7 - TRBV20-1 CSASPFPGSYEQYF TGCAGTGCTAGTCCCTTCCCGGGAAGCTACGAGCAGTACTTC
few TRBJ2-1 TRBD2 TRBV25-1 CAPSGSPYNEQFF TGTGCCCCCAGCGGGAGCCCCTACAATGAGCAGTTCTTC
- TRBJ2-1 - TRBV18 CASSLRGPYNEQFF TGTGCCAGCTCACTAAGGGGACCCTACAATGAGCAGTTCTTC
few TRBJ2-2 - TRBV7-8 CASSLGSGGSTELFF TGTGCCAGCAGCTTAGGATCCGGGGGAAGTACAGAGCTGTTTTTT